Listed here are 25 T cell receptor beta chains from one sample, sequenced in a study of blood T cell repertoires in COVID-19. Using immunoSEQ multiplex PCR, the repertoire was profiled, and TCRdb retains in-frame clones only, with some absent. This sample carries more than 95,000 clones, about 80% of them seen once, and the ten largest clones take around a third. Material for sequencing was peripheral blood. These receptor sequences come from a man between 40 and 49 years old with active or convalescent COVID-19.

The chain is built from TRBV3-1 (or the pseudogene TRBV3-2) and TRBJ2-5; 7 nucleotides line up with TRBD2. Germline CDR1 LGHDT, CDR2 YNNKEL (reference sequence). The CDR3 consists of 12 residues. The J segment lost 5 bases and the V segment lost 8 bases, leaving 5 bases of the junction unmatched. CDR3 coding DNA: TGTGCCAGCGGGACTAATGGGGAGACCCAGTACTTC. Translated: CASGTNGETQYF.

The V and J genes are TRBV11-2 and TRBJ1-6; 7 positions agree with TRBD1. Unmatched junction bases numbered 9, after V lost 7 bases and J lost 9 bases. This CDR3 is 14 amino acids long. Germline V gene lookup returns CDR1 SGHAT and CDR2 FQNNGV. CDR3 coding DNA: TGTGCCAGCACCTGGGGCAGGGGGGCTTCACCCCTCCACTTT. Translation gives CASTWGRGASPLHF.

CDR3 nucleotide sequence: TGCGCCAGCAGCTCAGGTGGGAATTCACCCCTCCACTTT. This encodes CASSSGGNSPLHF. This chain joins TRBV5-1 and TRBJ1-6; D gene unclear. Per germline, CDR1 SGHRS and CDR2 YFSETQ. This CDR3 is built from 13 residues. The V gene lost 3 bases and the J gene lost 7 bases, with 8 bases spanning the gap.

The CDR3, as DNA: TGTGCCACCAGTGACGAGTACTATGGCTACACCTTC. Translating it yields CATSDEYYGYTF. The chain recombines TRBV24-1 with TRBJ1-2; D gene unclear. The CDR3 spans 12 residues. Germline V lookup: CDR1 KGHDR, CDR2 SFDVKD. V gave up 4 bases and J gave up 3 bases, with 5 bases separating them.

The chain has TRBV5-1 and TRBJ2-1; D may be TRBD1 (6 bases). Germline CDR1 reads SGHRS; CDR2 reads YFSETQ. The CDR3 has 16 amino acids. V lost 4 bases and J 3 bases, leaving 17 bases between the germline ends. The CDR3 protein is CASSKKGQKSYNEQFF. Written as DNA, the CDR3 is TGCGCCAGCAGCAAAAAAGGACAGAAGAGCTACAATGAGCAGTTCTTC.

The gene calls are TRBV5-1 and TRBJ2-1, with 8 nucleotides matching TRBD2. The V gene's germline CDR1 is SGHRS and CDR2 YFSETQ. V gave up 4 bases and J gave up 4 bases; unmatched junction bases: 7. This CDR3 has 15 residues. The CDR3 DNA is TGCGCCAGCAGCCCCTCGGGACTAGTTTACAATGAGCAGTTCTTC. This encodes CASSPSGLVYNEQFF.

V gene TRBV16 combines with J gene TRBJ1-1; 7 bases match TRBD1. The CDR3 has 14 amino acids. Per germline, CDR1 KGHSY and CDR2 FQNENV. V lost 4 bases and J lost 1; bases outside the gene matches: 3. For the CDR3, the DNA is TGTGCCAGCAGCCCACGGACAGGGAACACTGAAGCTTTCTTT. Protein sequence: CASSPRTGNTEAFF.

CDR3 nucleotides: TGTGCCAGCAGCTATATAACAGGTCGCTTTCAGGGTTTCAATGAGCAGTTCTTC. It is translated as CASSYITGRFQGFNEQFF. This rearrangement joins TRBV6-2 or TRBV6-3 to TRBJ2-1; weak D call: TRBD1 (5 bases). The CDR3 has 18 residues. In germline, CDR1 is MNHEY, CDR2 SVGEGT. Trimming took off 6 bases at V and 6 bases at J, with 27 bases between the two ends.

This chain connects TRBV10-3 to TRBJ1-1; D is perhaps TRBD1 (5 bases). Germline V gives CDR1 ENHRY, CDR2 SYGVKD. The germline V and J ends were trimmed by 6 bases and 4 bases, with 9 bases remaining between them. CDR3 length: 12 residues. The chain's CDR3 is CAISREATEAFF. The CDR3 bases are TGTGCCATCAGCAGGGAAGCCACTGAAGCTTTCTTT.

This chain joins TRBV5-1 and TRBJ1-1; no clear D. V lost 0 bases and J lost 2, with 11 bases in between. CDR1 is SGHRS, CDR2 YFSETQ, per germline. CDR3 length: 15 residues. Here the CDR3 DNA reads TGCGCCAGCAGCTTGGCCCGCGGGGTCAACACTGAAGCTTTCTTT. It translates to CASSLARGVNTEAFF.

The J gene is TRBJ2-5, the V gene TRBV28; TRBD2 aligns across 7 bases. CDR3 length: 14 amino acids. The V gene's germline CDR1 is MDHEN and CDR2 SYDVKM. V was pared by 7 bases and J by 1 base, with 6 bases of the junction left unmatched. CDR3 in amino acids: CASTDWGGQETQYF. CDR3 DNA: TGTGCCAGCACTGATTGGGGGGGCCAAGAGACCCAGTACTTC.

CDR3 sequence reads: CASSPTGGIYEQYF. DNA for the CDR3: TGTGCCAGCAGTCCTACAGGGGGCATTTACGAGCAGTACTTC. V is TRBV11-3 and J is TRBJ2-7, with 9 bases aligning to TRBD1. Germline-derived CDR1 and CDR2 are SGHNT and YENEEA. The CDR3 has 14 amino acids. Trimming removed 6 bases from V and 4 bases from J; junction bases left unmatched: 7.

This chain joins TRBV5-6 and TRBJ2-3; 11 bases fit TRBD1. V shed 4 bases, J shed 3 bases, and the junction held 4 bases outside the gene matches. The germline CDR1 and CDR2 sequences are SGHDT and YYEEEE. The CDR3 has 15 amino acids. The CDR3 is CASSIRDRGTDTQYF. Here the CDR3 DNA reads TGTGCCAGCAGCATCAGGGACAGGGGGACAGATACGCAGTATTTT.

The CDR3 loop reads CASSLEQGGNYGYTF. For the CDR3, the DNA is TGTGCCAGCAGCTTAGAACAGGGTGGTAACTATGGCTACACCTTC. The V gene is TRBV11-2, the J gene TRBJ1-2, with D maybe TRBD1 (6 bases). The CDR3 extends over 15 amino acids. Germline V gene sequence: CDR1 SGHAT, CDR2 FQNNGV. V was cut by 0 bases and J by 1 base, with 9 bases left in between.

The chain combines TRBV7-8 with TRBJ1-2; 7 positions match TRBD1. Germline CDR1 reads SGHVS; CDR2 reads FQNEAQ. This CDR3 spans 16 amino acids. The V segment lost 1 base and the J segment 4 bases; nucleotides outside the gene matches: 9. In nucleotides, the CDR3 is TGTGCCAGCAGCTTAGATCTAGCAGGGGGATCCTATGGCTACACCTTC. Protein: CASSLDLAGGSYGYTF. Combining the CDR3 with reference TRBV7-8 and TRBJ1-2 gives the whole variable domain GAGVSQSPRYKVAKRGQDVALRCDPISGHVSLFWYQQALGQGPEFLTYFQNEAQLDKSGLPSDRFFAERPEGSVSTLKIQRTQQEDSAVYLCASSLDLAGGSYGYTFGSGTRLTVV.

V usage is TRBV12-3 or TRBV12-4 and J usage is TRBJ2-5, with D perhaps TRBD2 (5 bases). Trimming took off 11 bases at V and 4 bases at J, with 11 bases between the two ends. This CDR3 is built from 11 residues. The CDR3 protein is CAVGVRETQYF. The CDR3 DNA reads TGTGCCGTCGGGGTGCGAGAGACCCAGTACTTC.

The gene calls are TRBV14 and TRBJ2-7, with 12 bases that match TRBD2. The CDR3 totals 16 residues. The J segment lost 9 bases and the V segment lost 2 bases, leaving 11 bases of the junction unmatched. Germline loops: CDR1 SGHDN, CDR2 FVKESK. The CDR3 nucleotides read TGTGCCAGCAGCCAAAGCCCGGGACTAGCGGGCCCCCGGCAGTACTTC. This codes for CASSQSPGLAGPRQYF. Looking up the rest from reference TRBV14 and TRBJ2-7 gives the full variable domain: EAGVTQFPSHSVIEKGQTVTLRCDPISGHDNLYWYRRVMGKEIKFLLHFVKESKQDESGMPNNRFLAERTGGTYSTLKVQPAELEDSGVYFCASSQSPGLAGPRQYFGPGTRLTVT.

This clone was seen once. The chain combines TRBV27 with TRBJ1-2, with TRBD1 as a possible D gene (5 bases). This CDR3 comprises 16 residues. Trimming pared 2 bases from V and 7 bases from J, leaving 20 bases between. Looked up from germline, CDR1 is MNHEY and CDR2 is SMNVEV (reference sequence). The CDR3 here is CASSLAWGDSVFGYTF. The DNA of the CDR3 is TGTGCCAGCAGTTTAGCGTGGGGCGACTCTGTATTTGGCTACACCTTC.

The rearrangement joins TRBV11-3 to TRBJ1-2, with TRBD1 identical over 8 bases. The germline V gene has CDR1 SGHNT and CDR2 YENEEA. Trimming removed 5 bases from V and 0 bases from J; junction bases left unmatched: 2. The CDR3 consists of 14 residues. The CDR3 sequence is CASSAGGSNYGYTF. The CDR3 nucleotides are TGTGCCAGCAGCGCAGGGGGCTCTAACTATGGCTACACCTTC.

The CDR3 DNA reads TGCGCCAGCAGCCCCGAGTTCGGGGTTCCCTACAATGAGCAGTTCTTC. Its protein is CASSPEFGVPYNEQFF. The rearrangement uses TRBV5-1 and TRBJ2-1; TRBD2 is a possible D gene (5 bases). The V gene lost 4 bases and the J gene lost 2 bases, with 16 bases spanning the gap. CDR3 length: 16 residues. Germline V gene lookup returns CDR1 SGHRS and CDR2 YFSETQ.

The chain employs TRBV18 and TRBJ1-2, with no clear D. This CDR3 has 13 amino acids. CDR1 is KGHSH, CDR2 LQKENI, per germline. Trimming removed 2 bases at V and 7 bases at J, with 11 bases between. The CDR3 protein is CASSPYRETGYTF. CDR3 sequence (DNA): TGTGCCAGCTCACCATATCGGGAGACTGGCTACACCTTC.

This clone appeared a few times. The V call is TRBV5-1, the J call TRBJ2-1, with 12 positions matching TRBD2. Unmatched junction bases numbered 7, after V lost 3 bases and J lost 0 bases. This CDR3 has 18 residues. Per germline, CDR1 SGHRS and CDR2 YFSETQ. This CDR3 reads CASSSGTSGLSSYNEQFF. CDR3 sequence (DNA): TGCGCCAGCAGCTCCGGGACTAGCGGGCTCAGCTCCTACAATGAGCAGTTCTTC.

The V call is TRBV5-1, the J call TRBJ1-2; unclear D gene. The V and J ends lost 2 bases and 2 bases respectively, with 13 bases between them. The CDR3 covers 15 residues. Per the germline V gene, CDR1 is SGHRS and CDR2 is YFSETQ. The CDR3 loop is CASSLHDTSNYGYTF. In DNA form, the CDR3 reads TGCGCCAGCAGCTTACACGACACGTCAAACTATGGCTACACCTTC.

The chain employs TRBV7-2 and TRBJ1-2; a weak D match, TRBD1 (6 bases). V lost 9 bases and J lost 4, with 15 bases in between. The CDR3 is made up of 13 amino acids. Germline CDR1 reads SGHTA; CDR2 reads FQGNSA. The chain's CDR3 is CASSPGAGYGYTF. The CDR3 DNA sequence: TGTGCCAGTTCCCCAGGGGCGGGCTATGGCTACACCTTC. Variable domain in full (rest from reference TRBV7-2 and TRBJ1-2): GAGVSQSPSNKVTEKGKDVELRCDPISGHTALYWYRQSLGQGLEFLIYFQGNSAPDKSGLPSDRFSAERTGGSVSTLTIQRTQQEDSAVYLCASSPGAGYGYTFGSGTRLTVV.

Only one count was recorded for this clone. The V call is TRBV7-2, the J call TRBJ1-3; 8 nucleotides line up with TRBD1. This CDR3 has 16 residues. The V and J ends lost 5 bases and 0 bases, in that order; junction bases with no gene match: 6. Germline CDR1 and CDR2: SGHTA and FQGNSA. For the CDR3, the DNA is TGTGCCAGCAGCCTGACAGGGGCAACCTCTGGAAACACCATATATTTT. Encoded protein: CASSLTGATSGNTIYF.